The rows below give T cell receptor beta chains drawn from one sample of a study of cytomegalovirus exposure and HLA in healthy donors. Libraries were prepared by immunoSEQ multiplex PCR; TCRdb keeps only in-frame clonotypes and omits some of them. Of approximately 54,000 clones listed, less than 85% are singletons. Sequencing input: PBMCs. Receptor source: a woman under 30 in good health and CMV-seronegative. CDR3s include the opening cysteine and the closing phenylalanine or tryptophan. The order of the fields is D gene, CDR3 length, clone size, J gene, V gene, CDR3 DNA, CDR3 protein. D genes are given only for firm matches. The size of a clone is reported for some rows only, either as once, few or many, or as a class for expanded clones.

>TRBD2|15|-|TRBJ2-3|TRBV7-3
TGTGCCAGCAGCTTACTAGCGGGAGGTGGGGATACGCAGTATTTT
CASSLLAGGGDTQYF
>-|14|few|TRBJ1-2|TRBV9
TGTGCCAGCAGTCAGGGCAGGGAATACTATGGCTACACCTTC
CASSQGREYYGYTF
>TRBD1|17|-|TRBJ1-3|TRBV28
TGTGCCAGCAGAACCGTGACAGGGGGCTTTGTTGGAAACACCATATATTTT
CASRTVTGGFVGNTIYF
>-|17|-|TRBJ1-6|TRBV2
TGTGCCAGCAATAAGGTTTTGGGGGGGGCAGATAATTCACCCCTCCACTTT
CASNKVLGGADNSPLHF
>TRBD2|15|-|TRBJ2-1|TRBV7-2
TGTGCCAGCAGCCCGACTAGCGGGTACTACAATGAGCAGTTCTTC
CASSPTSGYYNEQFF
>TRBD2|14|-|TRBJ2-1|TRBV7-3
TGTGCCAGCAGCACTAGCGGGAGAGGCAATGAGCAGTTCTTC
CASSTSGRGNEQFF
>TRBD2|15|-|TRBJ2-7|TRBV19
TGTGCCAGTAGGGAATTAGCGGGAAGCTCCTACGAGCAGTACTTC
CASRELAGSSYEQYF
>-|16|-|TRBJ1-1|TRBV11-2
TGTGCCAGCAGCTTCAATTCGGGGGGAAAGAACACTGAAGCTTTCTTT
CASSFNSGGKNTEAFF
>-|14|-|TRBJ1-4|TRBV9
TGTGCCAGCAGCGGATCGGGGGGCAATGAAAAACTGTTTTTT
CASSGSGGNEKLFF
>TRBD1|15|few|TRBJ2-6|TRBV15
TGTGCCACCTGCCCGGACAGGGATGGGGCCAACGTCCTGACTTTC
CATCPDRDGANVLTF
>TRBD1|16|few|TRBJ1-2|TRBV28
TGTGCCAGCAGTTTAGGAAGGGACAGGGGGAATTATGGCTACACCTTC
CASSLGRDRGNYGYTF
>-|14|-|TRBJ1-6|TRBV9
TGTGCCAGCAGCGCTGGCTTCAATAATTCACCCCTCCACTTT
CASSAGFNNSPLHF
>-|13|-|TRBJ1-1|TRBV27
TGTGCCAGCATATCAGGGGACACCACTGAAGCTTTCTTT
CASISGDTTEAFF
>TRBD1|16|-|TRBJ1-2|TRBV5-4
TGTGCCAGCAGCACGGGGGGACAGGGTCGTTTCTATGGCTACACCTTC
CASSTGGQGRFYGYTF
>TRBD1|15|-|TRBJ2-1|TRBV10-1
TGCGCCAGCAGCCACGGGACAGGGGGAAACAATGAGCAGTTCTTC
CASSHGTGGNNEQFF
>TRBD2|15|-|TRBJ2-4|TRBV27
TGTGCCAGCAGTTTTGGCGGGAGTAGCGAAAACATTCAGTACTTC
CASSFGGSSENIQYF
>TRBD1|14|-|TRBJ2-7|TRBV30
TGTGCCTGGAGTCGGGACAGGGGGTCCTACGAGCAGTACTTC
CAWSRDRGSYEQYF
>-|15|-|TRBJ1-1|TRBV27
TGTGCCAGCAGTTTTCGGGGGATCGGGATCACTGAAGCTTTCTTT
CASSFRGIGITEAFF
>-|14|few|TRBJ2-2|TRBV6-4
TGTGCCAGCAGTGAAACAGGAGACACCGGGGAGCTGTTTTTT
CASSETGDTGELFF
>TRBD2|15|-|TRBJ2-3|TRBV2
TGTGCCAGCAGGACCAGGACCGCGGGGGGAGATACGCAGTATTTT
CASRTRTAGGDTQYF
>-|16|-|TRBJ1-3|TRBV4-1
TGCGCCAGCACCCCGCAGGTTGGACAGTACGGAAACACCATATATTTT
CASTPQVGQYGNTIYF
>-|13|-|TRBJ1-2|TRBV28
TGTGCCAGCGGGGTGAAGGAGGGCTATGGCTACACCTTC
CASGVKEGYGYTF
>-|16|once|TRBJ1-6|TRBV19
TGTGCCAGTAGTCAGGGGCTGCTATTCAATAATTCACCCCTCCACTTT
CASSQGLLFNNSPLHF
>-|14|-|TRBJ1-2|TRBV5-8
TGTGCCAGCAGCCCCCCGCATCAGGGGTATGGCTACACCTTC
CASSPPHQGYGYTF
>TRBD2|17|-|TRBJ2-2|TRBV19
TGTGCCAGCCGCGTTTGGACTAGCGGGAGGGCCGGCGGGGAGCTGTTTTTT
CASRVWTSGRAGGELFF
>TRBD1|16|-|TRBJ2-3|TRBV10-3
TGTGTCATCAGTGAGTCCGGACAGGGGGCAACAGATACGCAGTATTTT
CVISESGQGATDTQYF
>-|16|few|TRBJ2-4|TRBV11-2
TGTGCCAGCAGCTTAGCAGGGCCCCTAGCCAAAAACATTCAGTACTTC
CASSLAGPLAKNIQYF
>-|13|-|TRBJ1-1|TRBV2
TGTGCCAGCAGTGAGGGCCCTCCAGCTGAAGCTTTCTTT
CASSEGPPAEAFF
>TRBD2|15|-|TRBJ2-1|TRBV30
TGTGCCTGGAGTTACCCTAGCGGATCCTACAATGAGCAGTTCTTC
CAWSYPSGSYNEQFF
>-|14|few|TRBJ1-6|TRBV7-2
TGTGCCAGCAGCTTACGGCAGGTTGATTCACCCCTCCACTTT
CASSLRQVDSPLHF
>TRBD1|17|-|TRBJ2-2|TRBV29-1
TGCAGCGTTGGCTCCGATTGGGGGACAGGGTCGGTCGGGGAGCTGTTTTTT
CSVGSDWGTGSVGELFF
>-|13|-|TRBJ2-7|TRBV25-1
TGTGCCAGCAGCAGACAGACATCCTACGAGCAGTACTTC
CASSRQTSYEQYF
>-|13|-|TRBJ2-3|TRBV7-9
TGTGCCAGCAGCTCCGGGACTACAGATACGCAGTATTTT
CASSSGTTDTQYF
>TRBD2|20|-|TRBJ2-3|TRBV28
TGTGCCAGCAGTTCCTATGACCTTTCCCTCGGGACTAGCGGCACAGATACGCAGTATTTT
CASSSYDLSLGTSGTDTQYF
>TRBD1|16|-|TRBJ2-7|TRBV27
TGTGCCAGCAGTTTAATATATGGACAGGGTTCCTACGAGCAGTACTTC
CASSLIYGQGSYEQYF
>TRBD1|13|-|TRBJ2-7|TRBV6-1
TGTGCCAGCAGTGGCAGGGGGCGCCCCGAGCAGTACTTC
CASSGRGRPEQYF
>-|12|-|TRBJ1-1|TRBV30
TGTGCCTGGAGTAACCGGAAGGCGGGAGCTTTCTTT
CAWSNRKAGAFF